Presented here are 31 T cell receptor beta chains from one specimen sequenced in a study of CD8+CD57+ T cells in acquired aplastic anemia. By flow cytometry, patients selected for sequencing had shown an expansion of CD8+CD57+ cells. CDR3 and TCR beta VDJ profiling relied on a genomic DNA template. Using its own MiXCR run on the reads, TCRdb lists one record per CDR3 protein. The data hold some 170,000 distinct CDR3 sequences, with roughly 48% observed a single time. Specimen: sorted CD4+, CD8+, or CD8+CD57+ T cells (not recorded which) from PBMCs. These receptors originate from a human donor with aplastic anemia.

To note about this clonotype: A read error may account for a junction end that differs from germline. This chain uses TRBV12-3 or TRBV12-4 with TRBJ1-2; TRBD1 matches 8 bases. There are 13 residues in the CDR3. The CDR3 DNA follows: TGTGCCAGCAGTTTACAGGGGGCTTATGGCCACACCTTC. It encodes CASSLQGAYGHTF.

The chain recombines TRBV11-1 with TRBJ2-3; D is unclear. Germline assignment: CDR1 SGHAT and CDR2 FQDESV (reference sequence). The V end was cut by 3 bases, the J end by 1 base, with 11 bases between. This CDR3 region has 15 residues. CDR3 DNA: TGTGCCAGCAGCTTCAGGCGTCTGGGCACAGATACGCAGTATTTT. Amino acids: CASSFRRLGTDTQYF.

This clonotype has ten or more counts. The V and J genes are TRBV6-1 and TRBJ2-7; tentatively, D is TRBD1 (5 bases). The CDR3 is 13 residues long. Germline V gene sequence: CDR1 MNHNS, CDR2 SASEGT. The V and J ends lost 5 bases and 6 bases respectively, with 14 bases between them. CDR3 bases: TGTGCCAGCAGTCCTACAACAGGTACCGAGCAGTACTTC. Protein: CASSPTTGTEQYF.

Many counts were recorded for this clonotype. CDR3 region: CASSPSSVNTEAFF. In DNA, the CDR3 is TGTGCCAGCAGCCCGTCTAGCGTGAACACTGAAGCTTTCTTT. The J gene is TRBJ1-1, the V gene TRBV11-1; D unresolved. V gave up 5 bases and J gave up 0 bases, with 10 bases separating them. In germline, CDR1 is SGHAT, CDR2 FQDESV (reference sequence). CDR3 length equals 14 residues.

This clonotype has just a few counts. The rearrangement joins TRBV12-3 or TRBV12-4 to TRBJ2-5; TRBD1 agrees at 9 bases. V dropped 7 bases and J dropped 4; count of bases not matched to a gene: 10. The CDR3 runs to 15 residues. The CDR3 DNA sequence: TGTGCCAGCAAACCGGACAGGGGCCGTGGAGAGACCCAGTACTTC. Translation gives CASKPDRGRGETQYF.

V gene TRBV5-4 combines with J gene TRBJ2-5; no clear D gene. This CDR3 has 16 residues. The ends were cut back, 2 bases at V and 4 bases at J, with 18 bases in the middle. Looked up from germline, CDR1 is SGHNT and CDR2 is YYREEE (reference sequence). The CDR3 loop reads CASSFRRQSDGETQYF. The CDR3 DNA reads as TGTGCCAGCAGCTTCCGCAGGCAGTCGGATGGAGAGACCCAGTACTTC.

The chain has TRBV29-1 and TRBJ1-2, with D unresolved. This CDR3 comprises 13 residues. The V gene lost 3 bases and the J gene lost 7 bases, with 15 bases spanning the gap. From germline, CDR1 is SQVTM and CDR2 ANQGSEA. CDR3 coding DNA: TGCAGCGTTGATGAGGGTGGAGGCTCTGGCTACACCTTC. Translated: CSVDEGGGSGYTF.

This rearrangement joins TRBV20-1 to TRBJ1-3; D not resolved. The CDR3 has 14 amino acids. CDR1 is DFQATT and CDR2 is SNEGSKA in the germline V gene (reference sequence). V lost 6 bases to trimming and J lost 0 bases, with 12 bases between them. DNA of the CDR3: TGCAGTGCGATAAGGGAGAGCTCTGGAAACACCATATATTTT. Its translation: CSAIRESSGNTIYF.

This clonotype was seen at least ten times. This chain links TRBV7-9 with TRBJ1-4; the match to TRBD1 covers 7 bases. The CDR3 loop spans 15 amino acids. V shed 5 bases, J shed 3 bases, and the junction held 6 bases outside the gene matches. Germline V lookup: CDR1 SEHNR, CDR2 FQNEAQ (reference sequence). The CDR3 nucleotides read TGTGCCAGCAGCCGAGCGACAGGGTCTAATGAAAAACTGTTTTTT. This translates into CASSRATGSNEKLFF.

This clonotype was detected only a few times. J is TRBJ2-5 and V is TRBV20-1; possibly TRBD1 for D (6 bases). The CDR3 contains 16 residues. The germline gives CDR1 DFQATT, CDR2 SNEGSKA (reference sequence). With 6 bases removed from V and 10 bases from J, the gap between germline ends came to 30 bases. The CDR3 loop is CSAMITGTLTRRDQYF. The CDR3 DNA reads TGCAGTGCCATGATTACAGGGACCCTAACAAGAAGAGACCAGTACTTC.

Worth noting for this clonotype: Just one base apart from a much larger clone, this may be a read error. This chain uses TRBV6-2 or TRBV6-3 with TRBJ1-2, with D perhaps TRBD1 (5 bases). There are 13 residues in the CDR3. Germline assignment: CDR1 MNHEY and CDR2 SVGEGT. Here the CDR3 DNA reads TGTGCCAGCAGTTACGGGCCCACTCGGGGCTTCACCTTC. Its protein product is CASSYGPTRGFTF.

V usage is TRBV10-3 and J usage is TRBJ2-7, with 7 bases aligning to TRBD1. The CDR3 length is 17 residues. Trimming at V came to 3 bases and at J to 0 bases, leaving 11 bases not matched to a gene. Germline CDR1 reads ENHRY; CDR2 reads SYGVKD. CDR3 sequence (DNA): TGTGCCATCAGTGACCCTTATCAGGGGGTAGGCTCCTACGAGCAGTACTTC. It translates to CAISDPYQGVGSYEQYF.

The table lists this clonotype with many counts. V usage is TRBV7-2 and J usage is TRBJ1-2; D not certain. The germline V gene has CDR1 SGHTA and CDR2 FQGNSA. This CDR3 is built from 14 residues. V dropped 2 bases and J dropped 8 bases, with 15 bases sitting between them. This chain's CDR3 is CASSLSGAAGGYTF. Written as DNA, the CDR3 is TGTGCCAGCAGCTTATCCGGAGCTGCGGGCGGCTACACCTTC.

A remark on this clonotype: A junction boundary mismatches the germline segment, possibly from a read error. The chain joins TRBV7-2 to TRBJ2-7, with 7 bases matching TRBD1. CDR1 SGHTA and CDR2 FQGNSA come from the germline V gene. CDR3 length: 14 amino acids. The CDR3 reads CASSHRQGTYEQYF. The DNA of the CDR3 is TGCGCCAGCAGCCATCGACAGGGAACCTACGAGCAGTACTTC.

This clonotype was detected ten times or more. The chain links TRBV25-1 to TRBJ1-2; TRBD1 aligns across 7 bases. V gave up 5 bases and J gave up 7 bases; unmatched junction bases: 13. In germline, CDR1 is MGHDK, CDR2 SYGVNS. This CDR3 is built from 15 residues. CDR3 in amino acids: CASSPWTGGLVGYTF. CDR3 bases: TGTGCCAGCAGTCCATGGACAGGAGGCTTAGTTGGCTACACCTTC.

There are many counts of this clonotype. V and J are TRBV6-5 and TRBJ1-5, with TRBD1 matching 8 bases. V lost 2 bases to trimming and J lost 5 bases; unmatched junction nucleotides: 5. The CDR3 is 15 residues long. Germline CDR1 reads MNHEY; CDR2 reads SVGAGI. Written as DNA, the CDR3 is TGTGCCAGCAGTTACCGACAGGGGAGGGATCAGCCCCAGCATTTT. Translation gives CASSYRQGRDQPQHF.

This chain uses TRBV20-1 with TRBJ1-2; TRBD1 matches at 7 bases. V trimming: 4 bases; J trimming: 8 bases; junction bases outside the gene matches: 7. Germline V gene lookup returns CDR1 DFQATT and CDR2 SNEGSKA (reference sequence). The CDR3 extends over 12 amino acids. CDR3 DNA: TGCAGTGCTACGGCGGACAGGCGAGGCTACACCTTC. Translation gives CSATADRRGYTF.

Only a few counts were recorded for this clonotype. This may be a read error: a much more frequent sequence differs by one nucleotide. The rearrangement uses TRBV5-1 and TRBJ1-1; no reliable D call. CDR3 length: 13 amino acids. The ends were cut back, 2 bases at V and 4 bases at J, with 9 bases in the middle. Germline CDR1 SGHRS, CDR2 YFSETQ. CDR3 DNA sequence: TGCGCCAGCAGCTTAGGGTGGAGCACTGAAGCTTTCTTT. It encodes CASSLGWSTEAFF.

The CDR3 sequence: CASSDSRHTDTQYF. CDR3 in DNA: TGTGCCAGCAGTGACAGCCGACACACAGATACGCAGTATTTT. The V call is TRBV2, the J call TRBJ2-3; D not certain. Germline V lookup: CDR1 SNHLY, CDR2 FYNNEI. CDR3 length: 14 amino acids. V was clipped by 3 bases and J by 2 bases, with 9 bases between them.

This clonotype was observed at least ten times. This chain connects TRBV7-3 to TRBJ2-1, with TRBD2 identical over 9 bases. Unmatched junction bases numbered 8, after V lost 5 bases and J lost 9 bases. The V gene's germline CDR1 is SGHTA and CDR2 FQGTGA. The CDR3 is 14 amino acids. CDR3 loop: CASSPTPGLAEQFF. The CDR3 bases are TGTGCCAGCAGCCCCACGCCGGGACTAGCTGAGCAGTTCTTC.

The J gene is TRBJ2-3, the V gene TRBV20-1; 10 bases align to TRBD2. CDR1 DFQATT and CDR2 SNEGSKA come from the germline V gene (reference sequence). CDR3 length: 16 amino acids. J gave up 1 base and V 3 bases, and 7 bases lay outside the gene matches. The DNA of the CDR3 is TGCAGTGCTAGCAGCTTCGGACTAGCGGGCACAGATACGCAGTATTTT. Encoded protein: CSASSFGLAGTDTQYF.

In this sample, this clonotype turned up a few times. The CDR3 protein is CASRAQWNTEAFF. In DNA form, the CDR3 reads TGCGCCAGCAGGGCCCAGTGGAACACTGAAGCTTTCTTT. The rearrangement joins TRBV10-1 to TRBJ1-1; no clear D. The CDR3 loop spans 13 amino acids. Germline V CDR1 and CDR2: WNHNN, SYGVQD (reference sequence). V lost 6 bases and J lost 1, with 9 bases in between.

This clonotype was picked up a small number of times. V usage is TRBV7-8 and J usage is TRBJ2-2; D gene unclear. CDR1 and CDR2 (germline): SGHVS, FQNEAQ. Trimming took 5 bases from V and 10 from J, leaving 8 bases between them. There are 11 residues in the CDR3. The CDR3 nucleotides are TGTGCCAGCAGCATCGATGTGGAGCTGTTTTTT. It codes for CASSIDVELFF.

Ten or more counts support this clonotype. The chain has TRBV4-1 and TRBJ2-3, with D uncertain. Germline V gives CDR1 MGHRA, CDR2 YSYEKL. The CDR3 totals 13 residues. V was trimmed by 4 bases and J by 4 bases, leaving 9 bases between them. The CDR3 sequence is CASSRPFADTQYF. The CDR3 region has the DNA TGCGCCAGCAGCCGCCCGTTTGCAGATACGCAGTATTTT.

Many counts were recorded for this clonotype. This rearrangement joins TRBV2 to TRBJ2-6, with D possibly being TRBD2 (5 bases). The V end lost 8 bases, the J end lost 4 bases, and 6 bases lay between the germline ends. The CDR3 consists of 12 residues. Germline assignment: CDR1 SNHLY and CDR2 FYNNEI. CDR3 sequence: CASGEGANVLTF. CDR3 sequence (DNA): TGTGCCAGCGGGGAGGGGGCCAACGTCCTGACTTTC.

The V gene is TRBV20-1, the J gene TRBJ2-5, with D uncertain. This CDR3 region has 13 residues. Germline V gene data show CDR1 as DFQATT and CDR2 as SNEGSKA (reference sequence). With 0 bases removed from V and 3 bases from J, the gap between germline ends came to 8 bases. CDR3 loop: CSARESLEETQYF. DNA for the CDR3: TGCAGTGCTAGAGAGTCCCTAGAAGAGACCCAGTACTTC.

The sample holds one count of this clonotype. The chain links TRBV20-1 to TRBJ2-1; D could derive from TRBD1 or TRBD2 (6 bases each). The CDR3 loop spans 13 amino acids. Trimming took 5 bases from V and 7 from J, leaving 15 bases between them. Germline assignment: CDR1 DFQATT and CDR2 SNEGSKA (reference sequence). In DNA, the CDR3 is TGCAGTGCTGGGGGGCGGGTGAATAATGAGCAGTTCTTC. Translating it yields CSAGGRVNNEQFF.

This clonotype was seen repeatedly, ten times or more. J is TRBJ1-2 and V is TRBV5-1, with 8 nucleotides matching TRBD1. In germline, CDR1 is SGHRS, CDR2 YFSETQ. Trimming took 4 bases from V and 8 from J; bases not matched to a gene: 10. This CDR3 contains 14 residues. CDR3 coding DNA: TGCGCCAGCAGCAAGGACAGGGCCCTTGGGGGCTACACCTTC. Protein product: CASSKDRALGGYTF.

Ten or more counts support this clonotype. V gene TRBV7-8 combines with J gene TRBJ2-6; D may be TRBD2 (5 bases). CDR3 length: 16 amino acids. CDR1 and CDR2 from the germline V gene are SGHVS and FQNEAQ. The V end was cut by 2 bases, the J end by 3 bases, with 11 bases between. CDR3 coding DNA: TGTGCCAGCAGCTTAACGGGGATCGGTGGGGCCAACGTCCTGACTTTC. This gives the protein CASSLTGIGGANVLTF.

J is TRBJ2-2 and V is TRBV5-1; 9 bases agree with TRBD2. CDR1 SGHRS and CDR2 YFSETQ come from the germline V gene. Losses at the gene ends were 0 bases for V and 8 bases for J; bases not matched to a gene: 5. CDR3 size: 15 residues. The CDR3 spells CASSLVAGGPGELFF. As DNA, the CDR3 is TGCGCCAGCAGCTTGGTGGCGGGGGGGCCTGGGGAGCTGTTTTTT. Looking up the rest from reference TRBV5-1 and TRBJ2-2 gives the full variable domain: KAGVTQTPRYLIKTRGQQVTLSCSPISGHRSVSWYQQTPGQGLQFLFEYFSETQRNKGNFPGRFSGRQFSNSRSEMNVSTLELGDSALYLCASSLVAGGPGELFFGEGSRLTVL.

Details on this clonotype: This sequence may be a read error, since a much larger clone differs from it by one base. CDR3 nucleotides: TGTGCCAGCAGTCGGGGGGGGCCCAGTGATACGCAGTGTTTT. Translated, it gives CASSRGGPSDTQCF. V usage is TRBV6-1 and J usage is TRBJ2-3; 8 bases are shared with TRBD2. The CDR3 consists of 14 residues. Germline V gene lookup returns CDR1 MNHNS and CDR2 SASEGT.